This T cell receptor beta chain was observed in a study of T cells in women clearing cervical HPV infection. The V gene's germline CDR1 is ENHRY and CDR2 SYGVKD. Between the trimmed V and J ends, which lost 0 bases and 5 bases, there was a span of 16 bases. The CDR3 is 16 residues long. TCRdb's table, derived via immunoSEQ multiplex PCR, lists solely in-frame clones and lacks some. The table for this sample gives fewer than 35,000 clones. Note on this clone: The sequenced fragment ends 3 residues before the CDR3 boundary, so the rest is inferred from the germline J gene.

What was sequenced was blood buffy coat. The clonotype originates from a woman aged 18 to 69 with a cervical HPV16 infection that either progressed to CIN3+ or cleared (not recorded which). J is TRBJ2-5 and V is TRBV10-3; D perhaps matches TRBD1 (6 bases). The DNA read from the CDR3 is TGTGCCATCAGTGAGTCGACTCTAACAGGGAAGGAGACC. Its translation: CAISESTLTGKET. The CDR3 in full is CAISESTLTGKETQYF.